A single sample is the source of the 7 T cell receptor beta chains below, sequenced in a study of cytomegalovirus exposure and HLA in healthy donors. With 60 Vbeta and 13 Jbeta primers, the PCR was carried out. Using immunoSEQ multiplex PCR, the repertoire was profiled, and TCRdb retains in-frame clones only, with some absent. The sample lists 150,000 to 200,000 clones, around 75% occurring once. Input material: PBMCs. The source of these receptors is a woman aged 50 to 60 in good health and CMV-seronegative.

J is TRBJ1-1 and V is TRBV2; D ambiguous. CDR1 is SNHLY and CDR2 is FYNNEI in the germline V gene. Between the trimmed V and J ends, which lost 6 bases and 4 bases, there was a span of 12 bases. The CDR3 consists of 13 residues. CDR3 DNA: TGTGCCAGCAGCCTGACATTAAGCACTGAAGCTTTCTTT. It translates to CASSLTLSTEAFF.

V gene TRBV19 combines with J gene TRBJ2-3, with 11 bases identical to TRBD2. V shed 10 bases, J shed 0 bases, and the junction held 12 bases outside the gene matches. Germline CDR1 reads LNHDA; CDR2 reads SQIVND (reference sequence). The CDR3 length is 17 residues. The CDR3 DNA reads as TGTGCCACCGCTTACACCAGGACTAGCGGGAGCACAGATACGCAGTATTTT. This codes for CATAYTRTSGSTDTQYF.

V and J are TRBV27 and TRBJ1-5; the match to TRBD1 covers 7 bases. The germline V gene encodes CDR1 MNHEY and CDR2 SMNVEV (reference sequence). The CDR3 loop spans 13 amino acids. The V and J ends lost 5 bases and 7 bases, in that order; junction bases with no gene match: 5. In DNA, the CDR3 is TGTGCCAGCAGTCCTAACAGGGGCCAGCCCCAGCATTTT. Amino acid sequence: CASSPNRGQPQHF.

This chain links TRBV9 with TRBJ2-3, with 13 bases fitting TRBD2. Germline CDR1 reads SGDLS; CDR2 reads YYNGEE. V lost 4 bases and J lost 4; bases outside the gene matches: 9. This CDR3 is 17 amino acids long. The CDR3 protein is CASSPGLAGAPADTQYF. The CDR3 DNA reads as TGTGCCAGCAGCCCAGGACTAGCGGGAGCTCCAGCAGATACGCAGTATTTT. The full variable domain, with the rest looked up from reference TRBV9 and TRBJ2-3, is DSGVTQTPKHLITATGQRVTLRCSPRSGDLSVYWYQQSLDQGLQFLIQYYNGEERAKGNILERFSAQQFPDLHSELNLSSLELGDSALYFCASSPGLAGAPADTQYFGPGTRLTVL.

The chain has TRBV7-9 and TRBJ1-2; D remains unclear. The ends were cut back, 6 bases at V and 2 bases at J, with 10 bases in the middle. Germline V CDR1 and CDR2: SEHNR, FQNEAQ (reference sequence). The CDR3 length is 13 residues. The CDR3 sequence is CASREGSNYGYTF. The CDR3, as DNA: TGTGCCAGCAGGGAGGGATCAAACTATGGCTACACCTTC.

This clone has just a few counts. The chain uses TRBV27 and TRBJ1-6, with D unclear. V lost 4 bases and J lost 10, with 17 bases in between. Germline assignment: CDR1 MNHEY and CDR2 SMNVEV (reference sequence). This CDR3 has 15 amino acids. The CDR3 is CASSSPPGSPSPLHF. CDR3 nucleotides: TGTGCCAGCAGTTCCCCGCCGGGTTCGCCCTCACCCCTCCACTTT.

The V call is TRBV7-2, the J call TRBJ2-5, with a weak D call TRBD2 (6 bases). V lost 1 base, J lost 5 bases, and 23 bases lay in between. This CDR3 has 18 amino acids. Germline CDR1 and CDR2: SGHTA and FQGNSA. CDR3 region: CASSLGARYGSTTETQYF. As DNA, the CDR3 is TGTGCCAGCAGCTTAGGGGCCCGTTACGGGAGTACGACGGAGACCCAGTACTTC.